This T cell receptor beta chain was identified during a study of cytomegalovirus exposure and HLA in healthy donors. Study-level findings and limits: About 90% or about 30% of the time was how often most TCR beta V segments were productive, according to an earlier analysis.

Note on this clone: Its antigen is currently unknown.

PCR amplification relied on 60 Vbeta primers (plus 13 Jbeta primers). Profiled with immunoSEQ multiplex PCR; TCRdb holds only in-frame clones, not every one. The profile shows about 92,000 clones, roughly 80% of them singletons. V gave up 3 bases and J gave up 6 bases; unmatched junction bases: 2. The CDR3 totals 14 residues. CDR1 and CDR2 (germline): MNHNS, SASEGT. The sequenced sample consisted of PBMCs. The clonotype was recovered from a man aged 50-59 years in good health and CMV-seropositive. The chain couples TRBV6-1 to TRBJ1-4, with 9 bases matching TRBD1. The CDR3 DNA reads as TGTGCCAGCAGTGACGGGACAGGGTATGAAAAACTGTTTTTT. It codes for CASSDGTGYEKLFF.